Listed below are T cell receptor beta chains from one sample, sequenced in a study of shared clonotypes between healthy human individuals. TCRdb keeps only in-frame clones here, not all; method: immunoSEQ multiplex PCR. Of some 2,500,000 clones detected, approximately 93% appear once; the ten largest clones hold about 0.39%. The sequencing sample was made of naive CD4+ T cells from PBMCs. The receptors originated from a young man in good health. Some clones in this sample may be carry-over from other donors' samples. Both conserved end residues are part of each CDR3.

TRBV19 | CASSTQLENEQFF
TRBV6-5 | CASQSFRVQFF
TRBV7-2 | CASTRGSGGSVTEAFF
TRBV4-2 | CASSPPRAGADTDTQYF
TRBV7-8 | CASSLSTGQGGNTIYF
TRBV28 | CASSLQGLAAFF
TRBV7-2 | CASSGQGGAWEPQHF
TRBV2 | CASIPSAGSGANVLTF
TRBV28 | CASRADRGSNQPQHF
TRBV5-1 | CASSLARQSGYTF
TRBV30 | CAWSVTRFTGELFF
TRBV2 | CASSREYQETQYF